The subject of this entry is one TCR beta chain. Its specificity is not known. The V and J ends lost 10 bases and 6 bases respectively, with 24 bases between them. The CDR3 has 15 amino acids. Germline lookup yields CDR1 WNHNN and CDR2 SYGVQD (reference sequence). Original methodology: Pooled Tregs gave some 5x10^4 patient and some 90,000 donor TCRbeta sequences. Sequencing used immunoSEQ multiplex PCR; TCRdb keeps in-frame clones, though not all of them. V and J calls plus clone size are reproduced from that table; the DNA served to infer D and trimming. The data hold about 21,000 clones, with 94% observed a single time. The record originates from a study of B cell selection in AIRE deficiency. General study results and limits: Only TCRbeta was sequenced; 36.6% of shared healthy Treg sequences appeared in Tconv.

The regulatory T cell sort gate was CD4+CD25hiCD127low/negative. The rearrangement links TRBV10-1 to TRBJ2-5; no clear D gene. The TCR was taken from a human donor with AIRE deficiency. The specimen was Tregs sorted from PBMCs. CDR3 protein: CATTTSRHRRQTQYF. CDR3 coding DNA: TGCGCCACCACGACTTCCCGGCACCGCCGGCAGACCCAGTACTTC.